These 32 T cell receptor beta chains were sequenced from one sample in a study of response to subunit inactivated influenza vaccine. TCRdb recomputed calls from the RT-PCR reads with MiXCR, one row per CDR3 protein. Among 530,000 or so distinct CDR3 sequences listed, 12% were seen once. Sequenced material: PBMCs from blood, taken on the day of vaccination. Source of these receptors: a man between 50 and 59 years old who received an inactivated influenza vaccine.

This clonotype was observed at least ten times. The genes are TRBV12-3 or TRBV12-4 and TRBJ2-3, with 10 bases lining up with TRBD2. J lost 1 base, V lost 7 bases, and 2 bases had no gene match. The CDR3 loop spans 14 amino acids. CDR3 protein: CASIGTSGTDTQYF. CDR3 bases: TGTGCCAGCATAGGGACTAGCGGCACAGATACGCAGTATTTT.

There are a few counts of this clonotype. The J gene is TRBJ2-3, the V gene TRBV20-1; the D is unclear. CDR1 and CDR2 from the germline V gene are DFQATT and SNEGSKA (reference sequence). The CDR3 length is 16 residues. The ends were cut back, 2 bases at V and 1 base at J, with 16 bases in the middle. This CDR3 reads CSARHTPVRRTDTQYF. The CDR3 DNA follows: TGCAGTGCTAGACACACACCAGTTAGGCGCACAGATACGCAGTATTTT.

This clonotype has more than one count but fewer than ten. The chain links TRBV7-2 to TRBJ2-1; TRBD2 matches 10 bases. Trimming removed 5 bases from V and 0 bases from J; junction bases left unmatched: 4. CDR1 and CDR2 from the germline V gene are SGHTA and FQGNSA. CDR3 size: 16 residues. The CDR3, as DNA: TGTGCCAGCAGCCCAACTAGCGGGACCTCCTACAATGAGCAGTTCTTC. This encodes CASSPTSGTSYNEQFF.

The sample holds a few counts of this clonotype. This chain connects TRBV20-1 to TRBJ2-7; 9 nucleotides line up with TRBD1. Germline CDR1 and CDR2: DFQATT and SNEGSKA (reference sequence). Unmatched junction bases numbered 7, after V lost 0 bases and J lost 4 bases. The CDR3 has 15 amino acids. As DNA, the CDR3 is TGCAGTGCTAGAGACCGGGGACAGGGTAAATACGAGCAGTACTTC. Amino acids: CSARDRGQGKYEQYF.

J is TRBJ1-1 and V is TRBV28, with D maybe TRBD1 (5 bases). Trimming took 3 bases from V and 1 from J, leaving 12 bases between them. The CDR3 is made up of 15 amino acids. Looked up from germline, CDR1 is MDHEN and CDR2 is SYDVKM. The chain's CDR3 is CASSFGTAANTEAFF. CDR3 nucleotide sequence: TGTGCCAGCAGTTTTGGGACGGCGGCGAACACTGAAGCTTTCTTT.

There are a few counts of this clonotype. The chain links TRBV20-1 to TRBJ2-5; 7 bases match TRBD2. After removal of 6 bases from V and 5 bases from J, the junction contained 12 bases not matched to a gene. CDR1 and CDR2 (germline): DFQATT, SNEGSKA (reference sequence). CDR3 length: 14 amino acids. CDR3 bases: TGCAGTGCCGAGACAGCGGGAAGGACGGAGACCCAGTACTTC. Encoded protein: CSAETAGRTETQYF.

J is TRBJ1-1 and V is TRBV7-2; unclear D gene. Germline assignment: CDR1 SGHTA and CDR2 FQGNSA. Between the trimmed V and J ends, which lost 2 bases and 2 bases, there was a span of 6 bases. This CDR3 has 13 residues. The CDR3 DNA reads as TGTGCCAGCAGCTTATATGGAAACACTGAAGCTTTCTTT. Translation gives CASSLYGNTEAFF.

This clonotype has just a few counts. The chain uses TRBV29-1 and TRBJ2-3; 9 nucleotides agree with TRBD1. Germline CDR1 and CDR2: SQVTM and ANQGSEA. The trim removed 2 bases at V and 5 bases at J, leaving 5 bases unmatched. The CDR3 sequence is 14 residues long. In DNA, the CDR3 is TGCAGCGTTGAAAACAGGGGGCCTGGAGATACGCAGTATTTT. Translated: CSVENRGPGDTQYF.

The table lists this clonotype with many counts. J is TRBJ2-5 and V is TRBV6-1; TRBD2 matches at 9 bases. The CDR3 runs to 13 residues. J gave up 5 bases and V 5 bases, and 3 bases lay outside the gene matches. Germline V CDR1 and CDR2: MNHNS, SASEGT. CDR3 bases: TGTGCCAGCAGTCCTAGCGGGGTCGAGACCCAGTACTTC. It translates to CASSPSGVETQYF.

This chain joins TRBV5-1 and TRBJ1-1; tentatively, D is TRBD1 (5 bases). The CDR3 has 17 amino acids. The germline V gene has CDR1 SGHRS and CDR2 YFSETQ. The V end lost 4 bases, the J end lost 1 base, and 20 bases lay between the germline ends. The CDR3 protein is CASSPLSQGSTNTEAFF. CDR3 nucleotides: TGCGCCAGCAGCCCGCTTTCGCAGGGATCTACGAACACTGAAGCTTTCTTT.

The chain employs TRBV12-3 or TRBV12-4 and TRBJ2-2; 9 nucleotides match TRBD1. Germline trimming cut 6 bases from V and 5 bases from J; bases unmatched to any gene: 7. The CDR3 contains 15 residues. The CDR3 loop reads CASSAWTGETGELFF. The DNA for the CDR3 is TGTGCCAGCAGCGCCTGGACAGGGGAGACCGGGGAGCTGTTTTTT.

This clonotype was seen only a few times. The chain joins TRBV29-1 to TRBJ2-7; 8 nucleotides line up with TRBD1. After removal of 0 bases from V and 3 bases from J, the junction contained 4 bases not matched to a gene. Germline CDR1 SQVTM, CDR2 ANQGSEA. The CDR3 runs to 14 residues. CDR3 nucleotides: TGCAGCGTTGAAGATAGGACAGGGAACTACGAGCAGTACTTC. Residues: CSVEDRTGNYEQYF.

This clonotype was recorded at least ten times. The chain couples TRBV12-3 or TRBV12-4 to TRBJ2-1, with 8 bases lining up with TRBD2. The CDR3 is 20 residues long. V trimming: 6 bases; J trimming: 0 bases; junction bases outside the gene matches: 19. The CDR3 nucleotides read TGTGCCAGCAGGACCTATCCCTCGTCGACGCGGGAGGCCTCCTACAATGAGCAGTTCTTC. Translation gives CASRTYPSSTREASYNEQFF.

This clonotype was detected a few times. The V call is TRBV7-2, the J call TRBJ2-1, with D perhaps TRBD2 (5 bases). CDR1 is SGHTA and CDR2 is FQGNSA in the germline V gene. The CDR3 consists of 14 residues. The V end lost 4 bases, the J end lost 4 bases, and 11 bases lay between the germline ends. CDR3 DNA sequence: TGTGCCAGCAGCTATGCCACGGGGTACAATGAGCAGTTCTTC. Translated, it gives CASSYATGYNEQFF.

A note on this clonotype: Its ends do not fully match the called genes, so a read error is possible. The chain joins TRBV6-2 or TRBV6-3 to TRBJ2-2; 15 bases are a match to TRBD2. Germline-derived CDR1 and CDR2 are MNHEY and SVGEGT. This CDR3 has 17 residues. The CDR3 coding sequence is TGTGCCAGCAGTCCCGGGACTAGCGGGAGGCGCGGCGGGGCGCTGTTTTTT. Its translation: CASSPGTSGRRGGALFF.

The chain uses TRBV7-8 and TRBJ2-3, with a tentative D call TRBD1 (5 bases). Trimming pared 0 bases from V and 0 bases from J, leaving 13 bases between. CDR1 is SGHVS and CDR2 is FQNEAQ in the germline V gene. This CDR3 spans 17 amino acids. The CDR3 bases are TGTGCCAGCAGCTTAGCTTGGGGCAGATTAAGCACAGATACGCAGTATTTT. This gives the protein CASSLAWGRLSTDTQYF.

This rearrangement joins TRBV5-6 to TRBJ1-5; D might be TRBD1 (5 bases). CDR1 and CDR2 (germline): SGHDT, YYEEEE. CDR3 length: 15 amino acids. The V gene lost 8 bases and the J gene lost 4 bases, with 19 bases spanning the gap. CDR3 loop: CASRRSGGRNQPQHF. CDR3 nucleotides: TGTGCCAGTCGACGCAGCGGGGGAAGGAATCAGCCCCAGCATTTT.

The chain links TRBV4-3 to TRBJ2-7; 8 positions agree with TRBD1. Germline trimming cut 1 base from V and 1 base from J; bases unmatched to any gene: 3. CDR1 and CDR2 from the germline V gene are LGHNA and YSLEER. The CDR3 sequence is 15 residues long. The CDR3 nucleotides read TGCGCCAGCAGCCAAGCAGGGGGCGCTTCCTACGAGCAGTACTTC. Translation gives CASSQAGGASYEQYF.

The V and J genes are TRBV4-2 and TRBJ2-7; D might be TRBD1 or TRBD2, each matching 5 bases. The germline gives CDR1 LGHNA, CDR2 YNFKEQ. Trimming took off 4 bases at V and 0 bases at J, with 13 bases between the two ends. This CDR3 has 15 residues. The CDR3: CASSLTGTTSYEQYF. The CDR3 coding sequence is TGTGCCAGCAGCCTAACCGGGACGACCTCCTACGAGCAGTACTTC.

In this sample, this clonotype turned up a few times. J is TRBJ1-2 and V is TRBV4-3; no firm D call. The CDR3 is 16 residues long. Germline values: CDR1 LGHNA, CDR2 YSLEER. The ends were cut back, 0 bases at V and 4 bases at J, with 15 bases in the middle. The CDR3: CASSQDNPASVYGYTF. Written as DNA, the CDR3 is TGCGCCAGCAGCCAAGATAATCCGGCATCAGTCTATGGCTACACCTTC.

This clonotype was detected only a few times. The chain joins TRBV25-1 to TRBJ2-2, with 8 bases lining up with TRBD1. From germline, CDR1 is MGHDK and CDR2 SYGVNS. Trimming at V came to 4 bases and at J to 4 bases, leaving 5 bases not matched to a gene. The CDR3 consists of 15 residues. The CDR3 region is CASSGGQGRTGELFF. In nucleotides, the CDR3 is TGTGCCAGCAGTGGCGGACAGGGACGCACCGGGGAGCTGTTTTTT.

The chain joins TRBV6-6 to TRBJ1-1; D gene ambiguous. V lost 9 bases, J lost 3 bases, and 11 bases lay in between. Per germline, CDR1 MNHNY and CDR2 SVGAGI (reference sequence). This CDR3 has 12 residues. Here the CDR3 reads CASEGPDTEAFF. DNA for the CDR3: TGTGCCAGTGAAGGACCGGACACTGAAGCTTTCTTT.

The chain is built from TRBV29-1 and TRBJ2-7; 12 nucleotides agree with TRBD1. The CDR3 has 13 amino acids. V lost 6 bases, J lost 6 bases, and 6 bases stayed unmatched. From germline, CDR1 is SQVTM and CDR2 ANQGSEA. The CDR3: CSVTGTGGGEQYF. CDR3 DNA sequence: TGCAGCGTAACCGGGACAGGGGGCGGCGAGCAGTACTTC.

This clonotype has more than one count but fewer than ten. The chain recombines TRBV12-3 or TRBV12-4 with TRBJ1-4; 9 bases map to TRBD1. This CDR3 is built from 13 residues. The V gene end was trimmed by 8 bases and the J gene end by 8 bases; junction bases not matched to a gene: 6. The CDR3 DNA follows: TGTGCCAGCCAACAGGGGGCTTACGAAAAACTGTTTTTT. Protein: CASQQGAYEKLFF.

This clonotype has just a few counts. The chain is built from TRBV10-3 and TRBJ1-2; D not resolved. This CDR3 is 14 amino acids long. V gave up 0 bases and J gave up 7 bases, with 12 bases separating them. Germline V gives CDR1 ENHRY, CDR2 SYGVKD. As DNA, the CDR3 is TGTGCCATCAGTGAGTCGACGGGTGTCTCTGGCTACACCTTC. Residues: CAISESTGVSGYTF.

This clonotype has just a few counts. Here the CDR3 DNA reads TGCAGTGCTAGTGAGCAGGGGGGCTCTGATCAGCCCCAGCATTTT. It translates to CSASEQGGSDQPQHF. V gene TRBV20-1 combines with J gene TRBJ1-5; 7 positions agree with TRBD1. This CDR3 is built from 15 residues. CDR1 and CDR2 from the germline V gene are DFQATT and SNEGSKA (reference sequence). The J segment lost 5 bases and the V segment lost 3 bases, leaving 10 bases of the junction unmatched.

This clonotype was counted only a few times. The chain recombines TRBV5-1 with TRBJ2-7, with D unresolved. CDR3 length: 14 residues. The germline V and J ends were trimmed by 4 bases and 1 base, with 12 bases remaining between them. Germline V gene data show CDR1 as SGHRS and CDR2 as YFSETQ. In DNA form, the CDR3 reads TGCGCCAGCAGCCCGTCCGGGCAGTCCTACGAGCAGTACTTC. Translation gives CASSPSGQSYEQYF.

The rearrangement links TRBV20-1 to TRBJ2-3, with TRBD2 matching 14 bases. With 6 bases clipped from V and 4 bases from J, the junction kept 6 bases outside the gene matches. There are 15 residues in the CDR3. Looked up from germline, CDR1 is DFQATT and CDR2 is SNEGSKA (reference sequence). The CDR3 protein is CSATVTSGGADTQYF. The CDR3 nucleotides are TGCAGTGCGACTGTGACTAGCGGGGGGGCAGATACGCAGTATTTT.

The chain combines TRBV28 with TRBJ2-3; 7 bases line up with TRBD2. J lost 0 bases, V lost 4 bases, and 4 bases had no gene match. This CDR3 is 15 amino acids long. The germline V gene has CDR1 MDHEN and CDR2 SYDVKM. The CDR3 sequence is CASSSSGVSTDTQYF. The CDR3 bases are TGTGCCAGCAGTTCTAGCGGAGTTAGCACAGATACGCAGTATTTT.

This clonotype turned up a few times. This chain uses TRBV29-1 with TRBJ1-2, with 8 bases fitting TRBD1. The CDR3 has 14 residues. Trimming removed 4 bases from V and 8 bases from J; junction bases left unmatched: 12. Germline CDR1 and CDR2: SQVTM and ANQGSEA. The CDR3 spells CSVALIAGGLGYTF. The CDR3 DNA is TGCAGCGTTGCTCTGATCGCAGGGGGCTTAGGCTACACCTTC. The full variable domain, in which reference TRBV29-1 and TRBJ1-2 provide the parts outside the CDR3, is SAVISQKPSRDICQRGTSLTIQCQVDSQVTMMFWYRQQPGQSLTLIATANQGSEATYESGFVIDKFPISRPNLTFSTLTVSNMSPEDSSIYLCSVALIAGGLGYTFGSGTRLTVV.

The chain combines TRBV6-5 with TRBJ2-1; 13 nucleotides match TRBD2. The CDR3 has 18 residues. Germline V CDR1 and CDR2: MNHEY, SVGAGI. V dropped 4 bases and J dropped 0; count of bases not matched to a gene: 6. CDR3 in amino acids: CASSLLAGGALSYNEQFF. As DNA, the CDR3 is TGTGCCAGCAGTTTACTAGCGGGGGGGGCTCTCTCCTACAATGAGCAGTTCTTC.

This clonotype has only a few counts. The chain couples TRBV28 to TRBJ2-6; a weak D match, TRBD2 (6 bases). This CDR3 has 16 amino acids. Germline V gives CDR1 MDHEN, CDR2 SYDVKM. V was trimmed by 5 bases and J by 4 bases, leaving 15 bases between them. Here the CDR3 reads CASSPAGLRGANVLTF. CDR3 in DNA: TGTGCCAGCAGTCCCGCGGGGCTGCGGGGGGCCAACGTCCTGACTTTC.